Each of the 26 T cell receptor beta chains below was sequenced from the same sample in a study of T cells in Graves' hyperthyroidism and ophthalmopathy. Amplification of TCR beta CDR3 regions was performed using RNA transcripts as template. The TCR CDR3 was amplified in a first-round RT-PCR using the HTBI primer set. TCRdb re-called the multiplex PCR reads with MiXCR, one entry per CDR3 protein. Among about 270,000 distinct CDR3 sequences listed, approximately 14% were seen once. The sequenced sample was blood. The receptors stem from a woman between 50 and 59 years old with Graves' hyperthyroidism that later progressed to Graves' ophthalmopathy.

This clonotype showed up many times. The chain couples TRBV6-1 to TRBJ2-3; 14 positions agree with TRBD2. Losses at the gene ends were 7 bases for V and 3 bases for J; bases not matched to a gene: 12. Per the germline V gene, CDR1 is MNHNS and CDR2 is SASEGT. This CDR3 region has 18 residues. The CDR3 DNA reads TGTGCCAGCACCTCGACTAGCGGGAGGGCCTTCGGAACAGATACGCAGTATTTT. Protein product: CASTSTSGRAFGTDTQYF.

CDR3 amino acids: CAWSVGPRQPQHF. The CDR3 coding sequence is TGTGCCTGGAGTGTGGGCCCTCGCCAGCCCCAGCATTTT. This chain links TRBV30 with TRBJ1-5; D gene ambiguous. This CDR3 contains 13 residues. The germline CDR1 and CDR2 sequences are GTSNPN and SVGIG (reference sequence). V was pared by 0 bases and J by 7 bases, with 10 bases between.

This clonotype was seen only a few times. The CDR3 sequence is CASSQDRRQKSSQFF. The DNA of the CDR3 is TGTGCCAGCAGCCAAGACAGGCGGCAAAAGAGTTCGCAGTTCTTC. V gene TRBV14 combines with J gene TRBJ2-1; no clear D gene. The CDR3 consists of 15 residues. Germline CDR1 is SGHDN and CDR2 is FVKESK. Trimming took off 0 bases at V and 12 bases at J, with 18 bases between the two ends.

In its sample, this clonotype was seen many times. The rearrangement links TRBV6-1 to TRBJ2-7; D is perhaps TRBD2 (5 bases). V was trimmed by 5 bases and J by 0 bases, leaving 14 bases between them. Germline lookup yields CDR1 MNHNS and CDR2 SASEGT. This CDR3 is built from 15 residues. CDR3 residues: CASSSPPAVSYEQYF. Here the CDR3 DNA reads TGTGCCAGCAGTTCCCCCCCAGCGGTCTCCTACGAGCAGTACTTC.

As regards this clonotype: Compared with germline, one end of the junction differs, possibly owing to a read error. CDR3 amino acids: CACSRQGQDGYIF. The CDR3 nucleotides are TGTGCCTGCTCTCGACAGGGACAGGATGGCTACATCTTC. The V and J genes are TRBV19 and TRBJ1-2; 8 positions match TRBD1. CDR3 length: 13 amino acids. CDR1 is LNHDA, CDR2 SQIVND, per germline (reference sequence).

V is TRBV9 and J is TRBJ1-2; no clear D. The V and J ends lost 0 bases and 2 bases respectively, with 5 bases between them. The germline V gene has CDR1 SGDLS and CDR2 YYNGEE. The CDR3 runs 13 residues. The CDR3 sequence is CASSVDRNYGYTF. The CDR3 nucleotides are TGTGCCAGCAGCGTAGACAGAAACTATGGCTACACCTTC.

This clonotype was counted at least ten times. This sequence joins TRBV2 and TRBJ2-5; possible D gene TRBD2, 6 bases. From germline, CDR1 is SNHLY and CDR2 FYNNEI. Trimming pared 4 bases from V and 7 bases from J, leaving 7 bases between. The CDR3 totals 11 residues. The CDR3 here is CASSGDWTQYF. CDR3 nucleotides: TGTGCCAGCAGTGGGGACTGGACCCAGTACTTC.

This clonotype came up many times. The rearrangement joins TRBV20-1 to TRBJ2-1; tentative D call: TRBD2 (5 bases). This CDR3 is 14 amino acids long. The V gene lost 3 bases and the J gene lost 4 bases, with 13 bases spanning the gap. Germline V gene lookup returns CDR1 DFQATT and CDR2 SNEGSKA (reference sequence). The CDR3 loop reads CSARYGVGYNEQFF. DNA of the CDR3: TGCAGTGCTAGGTACGGGGTAGGGTACAATGAGCAGTTCTTC.

Note on this clonotype: A clone one base away is much larger, so this may be a read error. This rearrangement joins TRBV7-9 to TRBJ2-7; 7 nucleotides match TRBD2. V was clipped by 5 bases and J by 2 bases; unmatched bases: 12. CDR1 is SEHNR and CDR2 is FQNEAQ in the germline V gene (reference sequence). The CDR3 contains 16 residues. Written as DNA, the CDR3 is TGTGCCAGCAGCCCGAGACTAGCCGCTAGAACCTACGAGCAGTACTTC. Translating it yields CASSPRLAARTYEQYF.

At least ten counts were recorded for this clonotype. This chain joins TRBV28 and TRBJ2-7; D may be TRBD2 (6 bases). V was trimmed by 7 bases and J by 3 bases, leaving 16 bases between them. CDR1 and CDR2 (germline): MDHEN, SYDVKM. The CDR3 consists of 14 residues. CDR3 nucleotide sequence: TGTGCCAGCACCGAAGGGTGGGGGGACTACGAGCAGTACTTC. Encoded protein: CASTEGWGDYEQYF.

This chain connects TRBV6-5 to TRBJ2-7; the D is unclear. The V gene's germline CDR1 is MNHEY and CDR2 SVGAGI. This CDR3 spans 14 amino acids. Trimming pared 4 bases from V and 6 bases from J, leaving 16 bases between. For the CDR3, the DNA is TGTGCCAGCAGTTTGGGTAGGGTAACGAGCGAGCAGTACTTC. Translating gives CASSLGRVTSEQYF.

At least ten counts were recorded for this clonotype. The V gene is TRBV6-1, the J gene TRBJ2-3; D unresolved. Per the germline V gene, CDR1 is MNHNS and CDR2 is SASEGT. The CDR3 consists of 13 residues. Trimming stripped 6 bases from V and 4 bases from J, with 11 bases between. The CDR3 spells CASSNDEADTQYF. CDR3 DNA: TGTGCCAGCAGCAATGACGAAGCAGATACGCAGTATTTT.

This CDR3 reads CSAGGLAGAGEQYF. CDR3 nucleotides: TGCAGTGCTGGGGGACTAGCGGGAGCGGGGGAGCAGTACTTC. The chain carries TRBV20-1 and TRBJ2-7, with 14 bases fitting TRBD2. Germline lookup yields CDR1 DFQATT and CDR2 SNEGSKA (reference sequence). The J segment lost 7 bases and the V segment lost 5 bases, leaving 7 bases of the junction unmatched. CDR3 length equals 14 residues.

The sample holds many counts of this clonotype. The V call is TRBV9, the J call TRBJ2-1; 8 nucleotides align to TRBD2. This CDR3 is 15 amino acids long. The junction had 4 bases not matched to a gene; V was cut back by 1 base and J by 4 bases. Germline values: CDR1 SGDLS, CDR2 YYNGEE. The CDR3 nucleotides are TGTGCCAGCAGCGTAACCGGGAGGGCTTACAATGAGCAGTTCTTC. Translating gives CASSVTGRAYNEQFF.

This clonotype was observed many times. This sequence joins TRBV13 and TRBJ2-5; D possibly corresponds to TRBD1 (5 bases). Germline CDR1 reads PRHDT; CDR2 reads FYEKMQ (reference sequence). V lost 7 bases to trimming and J lost 2 bases, with 8 bases between them. The CDR3 covers 12 residues. CDR3 in amino acids: CASNQGQETQYF. The CDR3 nucleotides read TGTGCCAGCAACCAGGGACAAGAGACCCAGTACTTC.

This clonotype has a count of ten or more. V is TRBV3-1 and J is TRBJ1-1; D is possibly TRBD1 (6 bases). V dropped 7 bases and J dropped 0 bases, with 12 bases sitting between them. Germline V CDR1 and CDR2: LGHDT, YNNKEL (reference sequence). The CDR3 has 14 residues. CDR3 amino acids: CASTRTEMNTEAFF. The CDR3 DNA reads as TGTGCCAGCACGCGGACAGAGATGAACACTGAAGCTTTCTTT.

J is TRBJ1-5 and V is TRBV19, with TRBD1 matching over 7 bases. The J segment lost 2 bases and the V segment lost 3 bases, leaving 1 base of the junction unmatched. The CDR3 is 14 amino acids. Per the germline V gene, CDR1 is LNHDA and CDR2 is SQIVND (reference sequence). The DNA for the CDR3 is TGTGCCAGTAGTATCACAGGGGGCAATCAGCCCCAGCATTTT. It translates to CASSITGGNQPQHF.

This clonotype showed up many times. As DNA, the CDR3 is TGTGCCAGCAGCTTAACGGCCACCTACGAGCAGTACTTC. Its translation is CASSLTATYEQYF. This sequence joins TRBV7-2 and TRBJ2-7; no reliable D call. CDR1 and CDR2 from the germline V gene are SGHTA and FQGNSA. This CDR3 comprises 13 residues. V dropped 2 bases and J dropped 2 bases, with 7 bases sitting between them.

This clonotype was counted many times. The J gene is TRBJ2-1, the V gene TRBV11-2, with 7 bases lining up with TRBD1. CDR1 and CDR2 (germline): SGHAT, FQNNGV. The CDR3 has 16 residues. J lost 12 bases, V lost 3 bases, and 17 bases had no gene match. The CDR3 DNA reads TGTGCCAGCAGCTTCGGAGGACAGGACAGGTCCAGGGCGCAGTTCTTC. Its protein product is CASSFGGQDRSRAQFF.

This clonotype has a count of ten or more. The chain is built from TRBV7-2 and TRBJ2-5; D unresolved. V was shortened by 5 bases and J by 0 bases, with 13 bases between the two germline ends. This CDR3 is 15 amino acids long. Germline V CDR1 and CDR2: SGHTA, FQGNSA. The CDR3 DNA sequence: TGTGCCAGCAGCCGTGGATCGACGAACCAAGAGACCCAGTACTTC. The encoded protein is CASSRGSTNQETQYF.

This clonotype was seen only a few times. This chain joins TRBV20-1 and TRBJ1-5; tentative D call: TRBD1 (6 bases). Germline CDR1 DFQATT, CDR2 SNEGSKA (reference sequence). Trimming removed 1 base at V and 7 bases at J, with 14 bases between. This CDR3 is 14 amino acids long. CDR3 nucleotide sequence: TGCAGTGCTAGAGTTGGGGGCGTGGAACAGCCCCAGCATTTT. Amino acid sequence: CSARVGGVEQPQHF.

The chain is built from TRBV19 and TRBJ1-5; 7 nucleotides agree with TRBD1. The CDR3 has 15 residues. Trimming at V came to 8 bases and at J to 6 bases, leaving 13 bases not matched to a gene. The germline V gene has CDR1 LNHDA and CDR2 SQIVND (reference sequence). Here the CDR3 DNA reads TGTGCCAGTGTACCCGACAGGGCTGGGCGTCAGCCCCAGCATTTT. It specifies CASVPDRAGRQPQHF. Complete variable domain (other parts from reference TRBV19 and TRBJ1-5): DGGITQSPKYLFRKEGQNVTLSCEQNLNHDAMYWYRQDPGQGLRLIYYSQIVNDFQKGDIAEGYSVSREKKESFPLTVTSAQKNPTAFYLCASVPDRAGRQPQHFGDGTRLSIL.

J is TRBJ2-5 and V is TRBV19; 7 nucleotides agree with TRBD1. V lost 4 bases and J lost 7; bases outside the gene matches: 6. From germline, CDR1 is LNHDA and CDR2 SQIVND (reference sequence). The CDR3 runs 13 residues. The CDR3 region is CASSKKQGRTQYF. In nucleotides, the CDR3 is TGTGCCAGTAGTAAGAAACAGGGGAGGACCCAGTACTTC.

This chain connects TRBV12-3 or TRBV12-4 to TRBJ1-2, with 10 nucleotides matching TRBD1. V was clipped by 6 bases and J by 9 bases; unmatched bases: 4. This CDR3 comprises 12 residues. CDR3 DNA: TGTGCCAGCAGCACGGGACAGGGGAGCTACACCTTC. Encoded protein: CASSTGQGSYTF.

This clonotype was counted ten times or more. The chain uses TRBV6-6 and TRBJ1-1; D gene ambiguous. Deletions cut 0 bases from V and 1 base from J, with 9 bases between. The CDR3 totals 15 residues. Per germline, CDR1 MNHNY and CDR2 SVGAGI (reference sequence). CDR3 protein: CASSYSRLQNTEAFF. The CDR3 bases are TGTGCCAGCAGTTACTCTAGGCTTCAGAACACTGAAGCTTTCTTT.

This clonotype was seen at least ten times. The chain joins TRBV6-1 to TRBJ1-1, with D maybe TRBD1 (5 bases). The CDR3 is made up of 14 amino acids. Germline loops: CDR1 MNHNS, CDR2 SASEGT. V was shortened by 6 bases and J by 4 bases, with 15 bases between the two germline ends. CDR3 residues: CASRADGGGTEAFF. The CDR3 DNA follows: TGTGCCAGCAGGGCGGACGGGGGAGGCACTGAAGCTTTCTTT.